This T cell receptor beta chain was retrieved from a study of radiotherapy plus CTLA-4 blockade in lung cancer. Study background: Patients showed objective responses in 15% to 20% of cases, and disease control was achieved by roughly 30%.

This CDR3 comprises 13 residues. Between the trimmed V and J ends, which lost 5 bases and 4 bases, there was a span of 9 bases. CDR1 SGHVS and CDR2 FNYEAQ come from the germline V gene. Study-level findings and limits: Response, reportedly, was best predicted by interferon-beta along with early blood T cell clone dynamics. Blood saw expansion of tumor-derived TCR clones after radiotherapy plus ipilimumab.

As for this clone: The target antigen is unknown.

Measured with immunoSEQ multiplex PCR; TCRdb has only the in-frame clones, and not every one. The table lists over 75,000 clones, roughly four fifths of them singletons. Sequences were derived from peripheral blood, sampled from a patient treated with radiotherapy plus ipilimumab. The source of this sequence is a human donor with non-small cell lung cancer who had stable disease on radiotherapy plus ipilimumab. V usage is TRBV7-6 and J usage is TRBJ1-5; no definite D call. Here the CDR3 reads CASSQGINQPQHF. As DNA, the CDR3 is TGTGCCAGCAGCCAAGGAATTAATCAGCCCCAGCATTTT.